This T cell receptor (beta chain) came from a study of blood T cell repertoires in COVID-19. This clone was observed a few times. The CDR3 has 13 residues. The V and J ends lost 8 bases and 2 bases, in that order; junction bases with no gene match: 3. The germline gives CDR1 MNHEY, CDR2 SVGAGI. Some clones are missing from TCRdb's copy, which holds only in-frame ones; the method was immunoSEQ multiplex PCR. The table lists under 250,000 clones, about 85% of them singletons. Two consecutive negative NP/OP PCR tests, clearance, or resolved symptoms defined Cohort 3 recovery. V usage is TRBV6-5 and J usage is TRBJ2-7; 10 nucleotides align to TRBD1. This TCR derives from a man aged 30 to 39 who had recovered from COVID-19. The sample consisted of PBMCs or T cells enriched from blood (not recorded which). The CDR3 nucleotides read TGTGCCAGCCGGGACAGGGGCCCCTACGAGCAGTACTTC. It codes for CASRDRGPYEQYF.